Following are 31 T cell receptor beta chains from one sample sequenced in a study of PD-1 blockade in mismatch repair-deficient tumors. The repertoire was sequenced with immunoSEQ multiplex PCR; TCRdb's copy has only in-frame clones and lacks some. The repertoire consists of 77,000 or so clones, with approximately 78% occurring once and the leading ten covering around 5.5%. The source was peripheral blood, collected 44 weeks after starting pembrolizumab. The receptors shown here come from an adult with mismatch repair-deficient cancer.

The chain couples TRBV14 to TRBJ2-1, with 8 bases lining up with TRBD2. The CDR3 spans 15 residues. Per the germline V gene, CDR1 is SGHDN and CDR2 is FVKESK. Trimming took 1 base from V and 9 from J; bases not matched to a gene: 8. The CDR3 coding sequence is TGTGCCAGCAGCCAAGTAGGACTAGCTAATGCTGAGCAGTTCTTC. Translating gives CASSQVGLANAEQFF.

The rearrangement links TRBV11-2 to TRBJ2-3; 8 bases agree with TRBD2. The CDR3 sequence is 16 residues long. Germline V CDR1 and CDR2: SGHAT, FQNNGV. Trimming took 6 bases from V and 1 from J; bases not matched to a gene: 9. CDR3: CASSSTGTRGTDTQYF. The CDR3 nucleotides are TGTGCCAGCAGTTCTACCGGGACTAGGGGCACAGATACGCAGTATTTT. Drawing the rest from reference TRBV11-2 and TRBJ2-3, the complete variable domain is EAGVAQSPRYKIIEKRQSVAFWCNPISGHATLYWYQQILGQGPKLLIQFQNNGVVDDSQLPKDRFSAERLKGVDSTLKIQPAKLEDSAVYLCASSSTGTRGTDTQYFGPGTRLTVL.

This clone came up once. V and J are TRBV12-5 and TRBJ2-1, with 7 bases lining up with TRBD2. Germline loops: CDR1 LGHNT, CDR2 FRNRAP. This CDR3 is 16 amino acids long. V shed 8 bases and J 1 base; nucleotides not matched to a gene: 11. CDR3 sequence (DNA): TGTGCTAGTAGCCGGGGGGAGGGACTGTCCTACAATGAGCAGTTCTTC. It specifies CASSRGEGLSYNEQFF.

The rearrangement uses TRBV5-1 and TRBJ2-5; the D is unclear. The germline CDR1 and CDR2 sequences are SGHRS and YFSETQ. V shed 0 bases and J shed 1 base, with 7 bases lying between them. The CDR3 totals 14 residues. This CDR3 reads CASSLEPGQETQYF. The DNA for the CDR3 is TGCGCCAGCAGCTTGGAACCCGGCCAAGAGACCCAGTACTTC.

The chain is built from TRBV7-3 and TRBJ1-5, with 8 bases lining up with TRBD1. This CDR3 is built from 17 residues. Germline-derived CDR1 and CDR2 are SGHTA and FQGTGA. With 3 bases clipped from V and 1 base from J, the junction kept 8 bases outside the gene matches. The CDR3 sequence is CASSFPPGGRSNQPQHF. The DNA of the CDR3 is TGTGCCAGCAGCTTCCCGCCAGGGGGCCGGAGCAATCAGCCCCAGCATTTT. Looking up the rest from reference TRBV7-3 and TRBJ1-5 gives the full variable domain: GAGVSQTPSNKVTEKGKYVELRCDPISGHTALYWYRQSLGQGPEFLIYFQGTGAADDSGLPNDRFFAVRPEGSVSTLKIQRTERGDSAVYLCASSFPPGGRSNQPQHFGDGTRLSIL.

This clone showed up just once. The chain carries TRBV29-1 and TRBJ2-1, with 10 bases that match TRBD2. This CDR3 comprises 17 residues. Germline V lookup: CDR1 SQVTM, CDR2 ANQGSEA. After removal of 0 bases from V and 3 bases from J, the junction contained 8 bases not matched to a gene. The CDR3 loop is CSVEDARTSGDYNEQFF. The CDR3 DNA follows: TGCAGCGTTGAAGACGCCAGGACTAGCGGAGACTACAATGAGCAGTTCTTC.

Here the CDR3 reads CASSSSTGSNTEAFF. Written as DNA, the CDR3 is TGCGCCAGCAGCTCTTCGACAGGGTCGAACACTGAAGCTTTCTTT. The chain combines TRBV5-1 with TRBJ1-1; the match to TRBD1 covers 7 bases. CDR3 size: 15 residues. CDR1 is SGHRS, CDR2 YFSETQ, per germline. J was trimmed by 1 base and V by 3 bases; bases with no gene match: 6.

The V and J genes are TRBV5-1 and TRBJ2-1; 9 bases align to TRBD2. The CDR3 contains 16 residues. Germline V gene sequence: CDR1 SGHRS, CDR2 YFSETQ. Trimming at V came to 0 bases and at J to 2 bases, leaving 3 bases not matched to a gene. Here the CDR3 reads CASSLAASGAYNEQFF. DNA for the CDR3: TGCGCCAGCAGCTTGGCAGCTAGCGGGGCCTACAATGAGCAGTTCTTC.

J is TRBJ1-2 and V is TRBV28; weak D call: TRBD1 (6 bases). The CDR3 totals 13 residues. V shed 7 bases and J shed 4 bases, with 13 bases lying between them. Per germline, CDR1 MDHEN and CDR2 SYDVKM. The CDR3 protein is CASNAGGGYGYTF. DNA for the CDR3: TGTGCCAGCAATGCTGGGGGCGGCTATGGCTACACCTTC.

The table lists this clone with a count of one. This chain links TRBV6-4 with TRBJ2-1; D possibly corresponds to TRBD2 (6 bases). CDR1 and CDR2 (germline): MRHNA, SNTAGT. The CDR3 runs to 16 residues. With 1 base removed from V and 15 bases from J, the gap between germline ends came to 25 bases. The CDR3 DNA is TGTGCCAGCAGTGACTGGTCCCGGGACTCCGTCCGTTTGTTGTTCTTC. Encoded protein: CASSDWSRDSVRLLFF.

The CDR3 protein is CASFQTGPNQPQHF. CDR3 nucleotides: TGTGCCAGTTTCCAGACAGGACCCAATCAGCCCCAGCATTTT. The V and J genes are TRBV19 and TRBJ1-5; D is possibly TRBD1 (6 bases). This CDR3 contains 14 residues. The germline V and J ends were trimmed by 8 bases and 3 bases, with 14 bases remaining between them. Germline assignment: CDR1 LNHDA and CDR2 SQIVND (reference sequence).

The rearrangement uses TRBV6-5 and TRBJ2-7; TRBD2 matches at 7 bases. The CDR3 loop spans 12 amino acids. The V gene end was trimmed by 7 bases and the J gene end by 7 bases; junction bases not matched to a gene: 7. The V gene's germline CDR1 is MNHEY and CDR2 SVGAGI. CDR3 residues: CASTPLGGEQYF. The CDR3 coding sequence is TGTGCCAGCACCCCTTTGGGGGGGGAGCAGTACTTC.

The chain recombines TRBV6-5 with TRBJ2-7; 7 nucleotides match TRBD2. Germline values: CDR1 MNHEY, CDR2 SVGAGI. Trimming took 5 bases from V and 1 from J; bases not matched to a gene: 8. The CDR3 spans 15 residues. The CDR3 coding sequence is TGTGCCAGCAGTCGGGGACTATCGTCGTCCTACGAGCAGTACTTC. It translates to CASSRGLSSSYEQYF.

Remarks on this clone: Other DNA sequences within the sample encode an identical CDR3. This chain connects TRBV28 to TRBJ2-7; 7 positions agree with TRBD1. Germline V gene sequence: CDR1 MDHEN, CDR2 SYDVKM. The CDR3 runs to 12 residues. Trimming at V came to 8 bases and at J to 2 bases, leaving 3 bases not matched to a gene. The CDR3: CASRQGPYEQYF. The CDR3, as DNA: TGTGCCAGCCGACAGGGACCCTACGAGCAGTACTTC. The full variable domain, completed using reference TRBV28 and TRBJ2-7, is DVKVTQSSRYLVKRTGEKVFLECVQDMDHENMFWYRQDPGLGLRLIYFSYDVKMKEKGDIPEGYSVSREKKERFSLILESASTNQTSMYLCASRQGPYEQYFGPGTRLTVT.

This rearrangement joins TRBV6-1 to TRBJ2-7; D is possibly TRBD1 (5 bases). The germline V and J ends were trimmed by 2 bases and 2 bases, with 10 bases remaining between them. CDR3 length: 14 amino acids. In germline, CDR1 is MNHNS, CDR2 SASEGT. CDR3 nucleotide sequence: TGTGCCAGCAGTGAACTTTGGACAACCTACGAGCAGTACTTC. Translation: CASSELWTTYEQYF.

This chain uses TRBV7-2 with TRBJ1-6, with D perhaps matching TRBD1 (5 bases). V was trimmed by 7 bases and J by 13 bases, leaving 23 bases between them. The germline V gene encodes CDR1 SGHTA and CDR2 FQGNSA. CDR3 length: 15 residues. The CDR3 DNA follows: TGTGCCAGCAAGCTTAGATCGGGGGAAAGAGGGCCCCTCCACTTT. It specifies CASKLRSGERGPLHF.

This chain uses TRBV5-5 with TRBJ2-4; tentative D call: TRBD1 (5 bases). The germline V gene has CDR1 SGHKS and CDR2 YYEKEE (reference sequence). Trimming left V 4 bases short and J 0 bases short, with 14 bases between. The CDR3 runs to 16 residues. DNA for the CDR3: TGTGCCAGCAGCCTTGACAGTGCTAAAGCCAAAAACATTCAGTACTTC. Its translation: CASSLDSAKAKNIQYF.

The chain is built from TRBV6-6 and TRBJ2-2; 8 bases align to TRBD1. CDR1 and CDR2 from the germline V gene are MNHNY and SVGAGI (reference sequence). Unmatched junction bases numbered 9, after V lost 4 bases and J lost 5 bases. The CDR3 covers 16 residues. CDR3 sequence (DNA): TGTGCCAGCAGTTCCAAAGACAGGGGTCGGACCGGGGAGCTGTTTTTT. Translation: CASSSKDRGRTGELFF.

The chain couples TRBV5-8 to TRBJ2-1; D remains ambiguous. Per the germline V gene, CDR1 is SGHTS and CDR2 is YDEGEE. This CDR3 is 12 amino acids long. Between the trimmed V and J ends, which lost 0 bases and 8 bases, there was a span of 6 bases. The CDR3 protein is CASSLARYEQFF. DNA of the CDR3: TGTGCCAGCAGCTTGGCGCGATATGAGCAGTTCTTC.

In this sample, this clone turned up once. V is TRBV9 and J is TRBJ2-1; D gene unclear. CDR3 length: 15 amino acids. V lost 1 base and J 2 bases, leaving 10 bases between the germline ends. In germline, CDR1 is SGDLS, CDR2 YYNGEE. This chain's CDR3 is CASSVNPVTYNEQFF. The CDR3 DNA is TGTGCCAGCAGCGTAAATCCAGTAACCTACAATGAGCAGTTCTTC.

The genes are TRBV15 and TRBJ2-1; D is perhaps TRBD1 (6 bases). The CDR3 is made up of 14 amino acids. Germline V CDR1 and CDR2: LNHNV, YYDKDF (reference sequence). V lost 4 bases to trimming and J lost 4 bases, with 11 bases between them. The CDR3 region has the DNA TGTGCCACCAGCAATACAGGGTTATACAATGAGCAGTTCTTC. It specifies CATSNTGLYNEQFF.

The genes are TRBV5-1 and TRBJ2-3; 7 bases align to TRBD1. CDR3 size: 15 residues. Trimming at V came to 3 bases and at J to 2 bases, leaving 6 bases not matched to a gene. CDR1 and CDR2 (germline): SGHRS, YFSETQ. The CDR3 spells CASSWGQILTDTQYF. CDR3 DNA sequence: TGCGCCAGCAGCTGGGGACAGATTCTCACAGATACGCAGTATTTT.

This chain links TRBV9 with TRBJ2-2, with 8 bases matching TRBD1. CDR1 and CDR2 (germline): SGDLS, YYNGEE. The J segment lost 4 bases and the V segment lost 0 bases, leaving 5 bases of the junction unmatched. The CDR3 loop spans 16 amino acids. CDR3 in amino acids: CASSVGQGKGTGELFF. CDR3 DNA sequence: TGTGCCAGCAGCGTAGGACAGGGGAAAGGCACCGGGGAGCTGTTTTTT.

For the CDR3, the DNA is TGCGCCAGCAGCCTGGCGACGGACCAGCCCCAGCATTTT. Protein: CASSLATDQPQHF. The rearrangement links TRBV4-3 to TRBJ1-5; D ambiguous. V lost 4 bases, J lost 7 bases, and 11 bases lay in between. This CDR3 region has 13 residues. Germline V lookup: CDR1 LGHNA, CDR2 YSLEER.

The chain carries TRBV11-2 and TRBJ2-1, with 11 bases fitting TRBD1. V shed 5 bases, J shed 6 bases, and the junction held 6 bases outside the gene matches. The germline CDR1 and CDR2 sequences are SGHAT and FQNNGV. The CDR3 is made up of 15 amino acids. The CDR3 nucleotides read TGTGCCAGCAGCATCCGGACAGGGGGCGGCAATGAGCAGTTCTTC. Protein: CASSIRTGGGNEQFF.

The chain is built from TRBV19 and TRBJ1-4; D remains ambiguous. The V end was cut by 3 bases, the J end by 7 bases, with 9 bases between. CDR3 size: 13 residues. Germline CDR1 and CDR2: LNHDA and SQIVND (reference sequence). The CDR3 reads CASSMNTGEKLFF. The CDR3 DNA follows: TGTGCCAGTAGTATGAATACCGGTGAAAAACTGTTTTTT.

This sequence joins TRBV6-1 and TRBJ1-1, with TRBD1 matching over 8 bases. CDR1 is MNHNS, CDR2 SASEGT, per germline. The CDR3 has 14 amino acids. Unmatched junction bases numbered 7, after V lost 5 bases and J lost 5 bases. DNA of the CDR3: TGTGCCAGCAGTAGCTCGGACAGGGTTACTGAAGCTTTCTTT. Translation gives CASSSSDRVTEAFF.

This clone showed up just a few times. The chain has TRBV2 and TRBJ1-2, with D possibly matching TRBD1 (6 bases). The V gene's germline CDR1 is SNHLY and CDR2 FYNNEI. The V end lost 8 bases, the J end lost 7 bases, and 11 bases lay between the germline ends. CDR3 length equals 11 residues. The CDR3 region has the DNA TGTGCCAGCGGCAGGGGAGTTGGCTACACCTTC. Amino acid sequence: CASGRGVGYTF.

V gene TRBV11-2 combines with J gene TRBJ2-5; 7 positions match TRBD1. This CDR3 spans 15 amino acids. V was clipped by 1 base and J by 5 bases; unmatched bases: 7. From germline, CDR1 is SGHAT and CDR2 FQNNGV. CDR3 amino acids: CASSLAQGTRETQYF. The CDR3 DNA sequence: TGTGCCAGCAGCTTAGCACAGGGGACGAGGGAGACCCAGTACTTC.

CDR3 DNA sequence: TGTGCCAGCAGCTTAGGCACGGTCTACACTGAAGCTTTCTTT. This encodes CASSLGTVYTEAFF. The chain couples TRBV11-2 to TRBJ1-1; no definite D call. In germline, CDR1 is SGHAT, CDR2 FQNNGV. V was clipped by 1 base and J by 3 bases, with 9 bases between them. This CDR3 comprises 14 residues.

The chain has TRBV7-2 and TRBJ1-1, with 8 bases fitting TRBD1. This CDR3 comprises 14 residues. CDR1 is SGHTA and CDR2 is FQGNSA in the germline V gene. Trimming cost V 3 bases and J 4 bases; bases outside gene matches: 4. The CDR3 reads CASSLTGVSTEAFF. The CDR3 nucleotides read TGTGCCAGCAGCTTGACAGGGGTCTCCACTGAAGCTTTCTTT.